The rows below give T cell receptor beta chains drawn from one sample of a study of T cell responses to AZD1222 COVID-19 vaccine. The repertoire was sequenced with immunoSEQ multiplex PCR; TCRdb's copy has only in-frame clones and lacks some. Altogether approximately 100,000 clones are present, about 92% being singletons, with the ten largest covering approximately 1.1%. The sample was peripheral blood, taken on day 0 of AZD1222 vaccination. These receptors all stem from an adult in good health. Both conserved end residues are part of each CDR3. D genes are given only for firm matches. Not every row has a clone size; where given, it reads once, few, many or a size class.

V gene,D gene,clone size,CDR3 length,J gene,CDR3 DNA,CDR3 protein
TRBV13,TRBD1,once,14,TRBJ1-5,TGTGCCAGCAGCGGACAGGGTCGAAATCAGCCCCAGCATTTT,CASSGQGRNQPQHF
TRBV11-2,-,-,14,TRBJ2-5,TGTGCCAGCAGCTTAATAATCCCATCGGGGACCCAGTACTTC,CASSLIIPSGTQYF
TRBV11-3,TRBD1,-,15,TRBJ2-5,TGTGCCAGCAGCTTAGACGGGACAGGGCAAGAGACCCAGTACTTC,CASSLDGTGQETQYF
TRBV6-2/TRBV6-3,-,-,15,TRBJ2-1,TGTGCCAGCAGCCTACCCGACAGATACTACAATGAGCAGTTCTTC,CASSLPDRYYNEQFF
TRBV9,-,-,12,TRBJ2-7,TGTGCCAGCAGCGGGGCTACCTACGAGCAGTACTTC,CASSGATYEQYF
TRBV6-2/TRBV6-3,TRBD2,-,15,TRBJ2-3,TGTGCCAGCACCCCGGGACTAGCGTTCGCAGATACGCAGTATTTT,CASTPGLAFADTQYF
TRBV10-1,-,-,12,TRBJ2-7,TGCGCCAGCAGTGAGGAGGGTGGCGGGGAGTACTTC,CASSEEGGGEYF
TRBV5-1,TRBD1,-,15,TRBJ1-2,TGCGCCAGCAGGCGTGGACAGGGGGTAAACTATGGCTACACCTTC,CASRRGQGVNYGYTF
TRBV9,-,once,16,TRBJ1-5,TGTGCCAGCAGCGTAGGGGCAGGGAATAGCAATCAGCCCCAGCATTTT,CASSVGAGNSNQPQHF
TRBV5-1,TRBD1,-,13,TRBJ1-1,TGCGCCAGCAGCTCGGACAGGTCGGGCGAAGCTTTCTTT,CASSSDRSGEAFF
TRBV7-2,TRBD1,-,13,TRBJ2-7,TGTGCCAGCAGCACCGGGACAGGCTACGAGCAGTACTTC,CASSTGTGYEQYF
TRBV12-3/TRBV12-4,-,-,11,TRBJ1-2,TGTGCCAGCAGTTCCGCTCATGGCTACACCTTC,CASSSAHGYTF
TRBV7-5,-,-,20,TRBJ1-5,TGTGTCAGAAGCAACCCACTTCTCGGACAGGGTGGATGTAGCAATCAGCCCCAGCATTTT,CVRSNPLLGQGGCSNQPQHF
TRBV3-1/TRBV3-2,-,-,13,TRBJ1-3,TGTGCCAGCAGTCCTTCGAGAGGAAACACCATATATTTT,CASSPSRGNTIYF
TRBV12-3/TRBV12-4,-,-,11,TRBJ1-1,TGTGCCAGCAGTTCTCAAACTGAAGCTTTCTTT,CASSSQTEAFF
TRBV27,-,-,13,TRBJ2-7,TGTGCCAGCAGTGCACAGGGTCCCTACGAGCAGTACTTC,CASSAQGPYEQYF
TRBV10-2,TRBD2,-,14,TRBJ2-7,TGCGCCAGCAGTCAGGGACTAGCTAAGTACGAGCAGTACTTC,CASSQGLAKYEQYF
TRBV27,TRBD2,-,14,TRBJ2-7,TGTGCCAGCAGAGGGACTAGGGTTAATCACGAGCAGTACTTC,CASRGTRVNHEQYF
TRBV5-1,TRBD2,-,15,TRBJ2-1,TGCGCCAGCAGCTTGCCTAGCGGGGGGTACAATGAGCAGTTCTTC,CASSLPSGGYNEQFF
TRBV9,TRBD1,-,17,TRBJ2-7,TGTGCCAGCAGCGCGGACCCCCAGGGGGCGTTCGCCTACGAGCAGTACTTC,CASSADPQGAFAYEQYF
TRBV28,-,-,14,TRBJ1-4,TGTGCCAGCAGCACCCCGGGGGACACGGAAAAACTGTTTTTT,CASSTPGDTEKLFF
TRBV7-9,-,once,16,TRBJ2-1,TGTGCCAGCAGCCCCCTTGAGGGACAACTAAACAATGAGCAGTTCTTC,CASSPLEGQLNNEQFF
TRBV27,-,-,15,TRBJ2-1,TGTGCCAGCAGACCGAATGGTATCTTGCGCAATGAGCAGTTCTTC,CASRPNGILRNEQFF
TRBV7-9,TRBD2,-,16,TRBJ2-2,TGTGCCAGCAGCTCCAGCCCCGCGGGAGACACCGGGGAGCTGTTTTTT,CASSSSPAGDTGELFF
TRBV27,-,-,15,TRBJ2-7,TGTGCCAGCAGCCCGGCGGCAGGGCGGGTATACGAGCAGTACTTC,CASSPAAGRVYEQYF
TRBV5-6,-,-,12,TRBJ2-1,TGTGCCAGCAAGGGGGGCAGGGATGAGCAGTTCTTC,CASKGGRDEQFF
TRBV25-1,-,-,14,TRBJ1-3,TGTGCCAGCAGTGAATTTGGCGGAGGAAACACCATATATTTT,CASSEFGGGNTIYF